These T cell receptor beta chains were read from a single sample in a study of T cells after yellow fever vaccination. TCRdb reanalysed the 5' RACE reads using MiXCR and keeps one entry per CDR3 protein. This table holds approximately 550,000 distinct CDR3 sequences, roughly 19% found once. Sequences were derived from PBMCs, sampled 15 days after the yellow fever booster vaccination. Receptor source: a man younger than 40 who received the YFV17D yellow fever vaccine. The CDR3 runs from the conserved cysteine through the conserved F or W. Each record gives: D gene, J gene, V gene, clone size, CDR3 DNA, CDR3 protein. D genes are given only for firm matches. A row's size may be missing; if present it is once, few, many or a size class.

D gene: NA
J gene: TRBJ2-2
V gene: TRBV12-3/TRBV12-4
clone size: NA
CDR3 DNA: TGTGCCGGGAAGACAGGGAACACCGGGGAGCTGTTTTTT
CDR3 protein: CAGKTGNTGELFF

D gene: NA
J gene: TRBJ2-3
V gene: TRBV15
clone size: NA
CDR3 DNA: TGTGCCACCAGCAGAGATCGGGCACTCACAGATACGCAGTATTTT
CDR3 protein: CATSRDRALTDTQYF

D gene: TRBD1
J gene: TRBJ2-6
V gene: TRBV5-5
clone size: few
CDR3 DNA: TGTGCCAGCAACCGGGACAGGGCTGGGGCCAACGTCCTGACTTTC
CDR3 protein: CASNRDRAGANVLTF

D gene: NA
J gene: TRBJ2-7
V gene: TRBV20-1
clone size: few
CDR3 DNA: TGCAGTGCTAGAGATAGGACGGGCAACTACGAGCAGTACTTC
CDR3 protein: CSARDRTGNYEQYF

D gene: NA
J gene: TRBJ2-1
V gene: TRBV12-3/TRBV12-4
clone size: NA
CDR3 DNA: TGTGCCAGCAGTCAGGACGGACGCAATGAGCAGTTCTTC
CDR3 protein: CASSQDGRNEQFF

D gene: NA
J gene: TRBJ2-5
V gene: TRBV5-6
clone size: few
CDR3 DNA: TGTGCCAGCAGCTTGGTACAGGGAGGAGAGACCCAGTACTTC
CDR3 protein: CASSLVQGGETQYF

D gene: NA
J gene: TRBJ2-7
V gene: TRBV5-1
clone size: few
CDR3 DNA: TGCGCCAGCAGCTCCCAACACGAGCAGTACTTC
CDR3 protein: CASSSQHEQYF

D gene: NA
J gene: TRBJ2-3
V gene: TRBV7-3
clone size: few
CDR3 DNA: TGTGCCAGCAGCTCCCTACAGGCTGGGGGCACAGATACGCAGTATTTT
CDR3 protein: CASSSLQAGGTDTQYF

D gene: TRBD2
J gene: TRBJ2-7
V gene: TRBV27
clone size: NA
CDR3 DNA: TGTGCCAGCAGAACACGGGGGGGCGAGCAGTACTTC
CDR3 protein: CASRTRGGEQYF

D gene: NA
J gene: TRBJ2-3
V gene: TRBV5-1
clone size: few
CDR3 DNA: TGCGCCAGCAGCACCGGGAGAGATACGCAGTATTTT
CDR3 protein: CASSTGRDTQYF

D gene: NA
J gene: TRBJ2-5
V gene: TRBV20-1
clone size: few
CDR3 DNA: TGCAGTGCTAGAGACCATGGACTGCCTGTGGAGACCCAGTACTTC
CDR3 protein: CSARDHGLPVETQYF

D gene: TRBD1
J gene: TRBJ2-1
V gene: TRBV7-9
clone size: NA
CDR3 DNA: TGTGCCAGCAGCTACTCCGGACAGGTTCAGTTCTTC
CDR3 protein: CASSYSGQVQFF

D gene: NA
J gene: TRBJ2-1
V gene: TRBV7-3
clone size: NA
CDR3 DNA: TGTGCCAGCAGCTTAACTCCGGGAGTGGGCAATGAGCAGTTCTTC
CDR3 protein: CASSLTPGVGNEQFF

D gene: NA
J gene: TRBJ2-2
V gene: TRBV29-1
clone size: NA
CDR3 DNA: TGCAGCGTTAATGAGGGGAACACCGGGGAGCTGTTTTTT
CDR3 protein: CSVNEGNTGELFF

D gene: NA
J gene: TRBJ2-2
V gene: TRBV30
clone size: once
CDR3 DNA: TGTGCCTGGAGCAGGGAGAACACCGGGGAGCTGTTTTTT
CDR3 protein: CAWSRENTGELFF

D gene: NA
J gene: TRBJ1-5
V gene: TRBV24-1
clone size: NA
CDR3 DNA: TGTGCCACCAGTGATTTCGGTAGCAATCAGCCCCAGCATTTT
CDR3 protein: CATSDFGSNQPQHF

D gene: NA
J gene: TRBJ1-1
V gene: TRBV7-9
clone size: NA
CDR3 DNA: TGTGCCAGCAGCTTCCAGAGCACTGAAGCTTTCTTT
CDR3 protein: CASSFQSTEAFF